Listed here is a single T cell receptor (beta chain). This sample is drawn from a study of control samples from healthy donors and cancer patients. Sequencing was performed with immunoSEQ multiplex PCR; in TCRdb, only in-frame clones are kept and a portion is missing. There are 80,000 to 100,000 clones in the sample; around 90% occur only once, and over 12% lies in the top ten. The TCR originated in a man aged 30-40 years in good health. Material for sequencing was blood.

CDR3 nucleotides: TGTGCCAGCAGGGCCAGGGGTTCCCTCCACTTT. Protein sequence: CASRARGSLHF. The chain recombines TRBV2 with TRBJ1-6; TRBD1 might be the D (6 bases). CDR1 and CDR2 (germline): SNHLY, FYNNEI. The germline V and J ends were trimmed by 6 bases and 14 bases, with 11 bases remaining between them. This CDR3 spans 11 amino acids.